This T cell receptor beta chain was profiled in a study of beta chain features in type 1 diabetes. The whole isolated RNA underwent reverse transcription, so sequencing captured expressed TCRB transcripts. The method was immunoSEQ multiplex PCR; TCRdb's version includes in-frame clones alone and lacks a portion of them. The data show roughly 500,000 clones, with approximately 30% seen just once and about 0.065% held by the top ten. CDR3 size: 13 residues. The germline V gene encodes CDR1 MDHEN and CDR2 SYDVKM. The V end was cut by 1 base, the J end by 11 bases, with 14 bases between. The collection from each donor was one heparinised blood draw averaging about 116 mL.

The genes are TRBV28 and TRBJ1-1; D gene ambiguous. The clonotype originates from a man younger than 35 in good health. The source material was naive CD4+ T cells from blood. Here the CDR3 DNA reads TGTGCCAGCAGTTTATTCGGCAGCCAGGCGGCTTTCTTT. As protein: CASSLFGSQAAFF.